This passage covers 5 T cell receptor beta chains from one sample sequenced in a study of blood T cell repertoires in COVID-19. Repertoires were generated with immunoSEQ multiplex PCR, while TCRdb's copy carries only in-frame clones and drops some. Among 150,000 or so clones listed, approximately 90% were seen once. What was sequenced was PBMCs or T cells enriched from blood (not recorded which). The receptors stem from a woman aged 50 to 65 who had recovered from COVID-19.

The table lists this clone with a count of one. J is TRBJ1-2 and V is TRBV2; 9 positions agree with TRBD1. Germline V gives CDR1 SNHLY, CDR2 FYNNEI. This CDR3 spans 15 amino acids. V was pared by 1 base and J by 6 bases, with 6 bases of the junction left unmatched. CDR3 in DNA: TGTGCCAGCAGTGAAGAGGGGACAGGGTTGAATGGCTACACCTTC. Protein: CASSEEGTGLNGYTF. Together with reference TRBV2 and TRBJ1-2, the CDR3 gives the full variable domain: EPEVTQTPSHQVTQMGQEVILRCVPISNHLYFYWYRQILGQKVEFLVSFYNNEISEKSEIFDDQFSVERPDGSNFTLKIRSTKLEDSAMYFCASSEEGTGLNGYTFGSGTRLTVV.

A few counts support this clone. The chain employs TRBV27 and TRBJ1-2; D is possibly TRBD1 (5 bases). This CDR3 has 15 amino acids. Germline V gene data show CDR1 as MNHEY and CDR2 as SMNVEV (reference sequence). V was clipped by 5 bases and J by 7 bases, with 20 bases between them. For the CDR3, the DNA is TGTGCCAGCAGTCTCGGGGGGGGGAGCTGGGTTGGCTACACCTTC. Amino acid sequence: CASSLGGGSWVGYTF.

This chain uses TRBV7-6 with TRBJ2-3, with a tentative D call TRBD1 (5 bases). V was cut by 1 base and J by 3 bases, with 11 bases left in between. This CDR3 has 15 residues. Germline V lookup: CDR1 SGHVS, CDR2 FNYEAQ. The CDR3 protein is CASSLGGATTDTQYF. The CDR3 DNA reads as TGTGCCAGCAGCTTAGGGGGCGCGACAACAGATACGCAGTATTTT.

This rearrangement joins TRBV5-1 to TRBJ2-3; 8 bases match TRBD1. In germline, CDR1 is SGHRS, CDR2 YFSETQ. Trimming took 1 base from V and 1 from J; bases not matched to a gene: 2. The CDR3 is made up of 15 amino acids. The CDR3, as DNA: TGCGCCAGCAGCTTGCAGGACAGGGGCACAGATACGCAGTATTTT. This gives the protein CASSLQDRGTDTQYF.

The rearrangement links TRBV6-6 to TRBJ1-1; D unresolved. CDR3 length: 12 amino acids. V gave up 1 base and J gave up 4 bases, with 4 bases separating them. Germline-derived CDR1 and CDR2 are MNHNY and SVGAGI (reference sequence). CDR3 coding DNA: TGTGCCAGCAGTTACTGGGCCACTGAAGCTTTCTTT. Translation gives CASSYWATEAFF.